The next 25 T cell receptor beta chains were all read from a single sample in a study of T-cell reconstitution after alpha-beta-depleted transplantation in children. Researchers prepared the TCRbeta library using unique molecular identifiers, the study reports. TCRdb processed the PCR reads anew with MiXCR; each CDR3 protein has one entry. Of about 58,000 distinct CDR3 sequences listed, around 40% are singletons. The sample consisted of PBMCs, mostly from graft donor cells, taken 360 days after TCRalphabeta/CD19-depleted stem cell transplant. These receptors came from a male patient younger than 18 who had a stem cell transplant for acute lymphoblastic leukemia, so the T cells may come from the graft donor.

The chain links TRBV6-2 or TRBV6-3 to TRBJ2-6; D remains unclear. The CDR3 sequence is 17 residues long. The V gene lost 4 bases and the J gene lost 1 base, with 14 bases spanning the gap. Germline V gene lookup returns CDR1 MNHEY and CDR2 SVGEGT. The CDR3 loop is CASSLHTRPSGANVLTF. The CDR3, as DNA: TGTGCCAGCAGTTTGCACACACGGCCTTCTGGGGCCAACGTCCTGACTTTC.

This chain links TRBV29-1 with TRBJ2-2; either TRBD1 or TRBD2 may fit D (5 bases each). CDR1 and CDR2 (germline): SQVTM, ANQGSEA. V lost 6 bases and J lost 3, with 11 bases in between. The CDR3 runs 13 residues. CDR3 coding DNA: TGCAGCGTGGGGGACGGATACACCGGGGAGCTGTTTTTT. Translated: CSVGDGYTGELFF.

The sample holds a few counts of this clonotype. The CDR3 DNA reads TGTGCCAGCAGCTGGACTAGCGGGGGGGCCTACGAGCAGTACTTC. Amino acid sequence: CASSWTSGGAYEQYF. The chain recombines TRBV12-3 or TRBV12-4 with TRBJ2-7; 15 bases map to TRBD2. With V trimmed by 6 bases and J by 2 bases, 2 bases remained unmatched. This CDR3 spans 15 amino acids.

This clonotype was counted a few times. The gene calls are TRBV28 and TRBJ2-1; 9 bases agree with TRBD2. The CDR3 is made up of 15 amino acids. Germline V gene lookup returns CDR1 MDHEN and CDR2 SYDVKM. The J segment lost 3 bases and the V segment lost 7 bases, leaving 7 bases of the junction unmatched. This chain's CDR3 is CASTSGLARYNEQFF. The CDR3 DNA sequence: TGTGCCAGCACTTCGGGACTAGCCCGCTACAATGAGCAGTTCTTC.

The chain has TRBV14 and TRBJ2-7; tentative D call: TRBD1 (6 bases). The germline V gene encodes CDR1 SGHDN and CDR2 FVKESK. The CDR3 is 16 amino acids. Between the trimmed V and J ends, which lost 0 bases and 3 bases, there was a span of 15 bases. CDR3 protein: CASSQDPLTGYYEQYF. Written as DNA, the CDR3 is TGTGCCAGCAGCCAAGATCCCCTAACAGGGTACTACGAGCAGTACTTC.

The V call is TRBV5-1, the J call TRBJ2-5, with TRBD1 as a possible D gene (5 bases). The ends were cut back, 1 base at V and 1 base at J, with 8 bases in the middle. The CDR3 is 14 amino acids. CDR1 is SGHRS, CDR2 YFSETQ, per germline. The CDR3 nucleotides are TGCGCCAGCAGCTTGATAGGGGTCCAAGAGACCCAGTACTTC. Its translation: CASSLIGVQETQYF.

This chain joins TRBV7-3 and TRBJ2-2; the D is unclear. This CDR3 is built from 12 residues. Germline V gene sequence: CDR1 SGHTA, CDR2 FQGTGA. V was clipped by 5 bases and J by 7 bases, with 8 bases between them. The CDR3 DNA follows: TGTGCCAGCAGCCCGATGGGCGGGGAGCTGTTTTTT. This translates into CASSPMGGELFF. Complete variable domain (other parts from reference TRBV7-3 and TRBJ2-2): GAGVSQTPSNKVTEKGKYVELRCDPISGHTALYWYRQSLGQGPEFLIYFQGTGAADDSGLPNDRFFAVRPEGSVSTLKIQRTERGDSAVYLCASSPMGGELFFGEGSRLTVL.

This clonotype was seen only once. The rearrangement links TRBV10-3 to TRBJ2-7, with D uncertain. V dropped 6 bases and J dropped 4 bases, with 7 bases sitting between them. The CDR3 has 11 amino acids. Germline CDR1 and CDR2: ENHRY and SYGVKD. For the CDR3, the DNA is TGTGCCATCAGCGATAAATACGAGCAGTACTTC. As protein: CAISDKYEQYF.

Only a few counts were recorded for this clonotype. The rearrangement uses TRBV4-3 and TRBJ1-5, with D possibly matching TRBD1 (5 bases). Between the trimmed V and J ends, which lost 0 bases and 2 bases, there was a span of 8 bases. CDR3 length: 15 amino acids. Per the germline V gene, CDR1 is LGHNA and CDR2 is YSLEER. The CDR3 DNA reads TGCGCCAGCAGCCAAGATTGGGGGGGCAATCAGCCCCAGCATTTT. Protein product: CASSQDWGGNQPQHF.

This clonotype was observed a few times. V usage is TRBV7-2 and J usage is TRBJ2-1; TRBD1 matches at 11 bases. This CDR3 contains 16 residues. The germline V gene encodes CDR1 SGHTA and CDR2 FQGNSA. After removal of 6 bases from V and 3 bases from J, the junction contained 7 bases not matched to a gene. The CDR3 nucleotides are TGTGCCAGCAGGCAGATGGGACAGGGGGGCTACAATGAGCAGTTCTTC. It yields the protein CASRQMGQGGYNEQFF.

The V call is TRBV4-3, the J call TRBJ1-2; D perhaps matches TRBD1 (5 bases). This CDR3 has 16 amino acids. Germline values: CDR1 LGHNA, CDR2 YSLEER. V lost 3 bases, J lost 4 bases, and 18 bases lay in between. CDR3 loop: CASSHDKRVGGYGYTF. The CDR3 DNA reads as TGCGCCAGCAGCCATGACAAGAGGGTCGGGGGCTATGGCTACACCTTC.

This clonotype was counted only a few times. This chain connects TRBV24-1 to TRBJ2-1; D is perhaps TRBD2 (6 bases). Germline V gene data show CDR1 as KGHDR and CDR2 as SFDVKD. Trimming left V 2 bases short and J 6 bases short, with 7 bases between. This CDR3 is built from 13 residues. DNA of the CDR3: TGTGCCACCAGTGATTCGGGGGTCAATGAGCAGTTCTTC. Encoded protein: CATSDSGVNEQFF.

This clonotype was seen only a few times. In DNA form, the CDR3 reads TGTGCCAGCAGTTACAGCCTCGACCTATGGGGATATGAGCAGTTCTTC. It codes for CASSYSLDLWGYEQFF. This chain uses TRBV6-2 or TRBV6-3 with TRBJ2-1; no reliable D call. Deletions cut 2 bases from V and 8 bases from J, with 19 bases between. CDR1 is MNHEY and CDR2 is SVGEGT in the germline V gene. CDR3 length: 16 amino acids.

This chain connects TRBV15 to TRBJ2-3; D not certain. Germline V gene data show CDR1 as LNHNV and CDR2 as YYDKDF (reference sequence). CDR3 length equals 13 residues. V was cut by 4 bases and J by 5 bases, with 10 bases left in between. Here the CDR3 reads CATSTVGRDTQYF. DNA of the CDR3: TGTGCCACCAGCACCGTGGGCCGAGATACGCAGTATTTT.

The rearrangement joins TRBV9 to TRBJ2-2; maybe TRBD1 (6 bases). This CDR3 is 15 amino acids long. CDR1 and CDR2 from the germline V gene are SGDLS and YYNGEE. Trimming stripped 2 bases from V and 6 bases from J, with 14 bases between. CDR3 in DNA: TGTGCCAGCAGCGTGGACAGCGCGAATCCCGGGGAGCTGTTTTTT. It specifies CASSVDSANPGELFF.

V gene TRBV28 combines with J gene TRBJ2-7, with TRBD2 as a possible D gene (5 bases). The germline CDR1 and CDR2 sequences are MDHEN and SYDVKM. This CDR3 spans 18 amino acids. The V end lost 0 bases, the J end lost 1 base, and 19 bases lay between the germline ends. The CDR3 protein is CASSLWKVGVPRSYEQYF. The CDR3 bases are TGTGCCAGCAGTTTATGGAAAGTCGGGGTCCCTCGTTCCTACGAGCAGTACTTC.

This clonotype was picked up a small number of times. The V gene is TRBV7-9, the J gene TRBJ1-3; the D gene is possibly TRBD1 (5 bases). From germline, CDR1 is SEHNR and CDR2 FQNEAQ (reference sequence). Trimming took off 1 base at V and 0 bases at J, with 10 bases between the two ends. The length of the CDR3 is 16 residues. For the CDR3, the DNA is TGTGCCAGCAGCTTAGATCGACAGAGCTCTGGAAACACCATATATTTT. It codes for CASSLDRQSSGNTIYF.

This chain's CDR3 is CATGNRTGGNSPLHF. CDR3 DNA: TGTGCCACCGGAAACCGGACAGGGGGTAATTCACCCCTCCACTTT. V gene TRBV10-3 combines with J gene TRBJ1-6, with TRBD1 matching over 10 bases. The CDR3 has 15 residues. CDR1 ENHRY and CDR2 SYGVKD come from the germline V gene. The ends lost 10 bases at V and 6 bases at J; junction bases unmatched: 9.

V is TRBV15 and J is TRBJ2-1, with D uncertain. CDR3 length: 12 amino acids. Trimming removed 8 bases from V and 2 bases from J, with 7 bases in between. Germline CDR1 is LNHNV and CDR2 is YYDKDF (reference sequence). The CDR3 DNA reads TGTGCCACCCGGACGGCCTACAATGAGCAGTTCTTC. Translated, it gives CATRTAYNEQFF.

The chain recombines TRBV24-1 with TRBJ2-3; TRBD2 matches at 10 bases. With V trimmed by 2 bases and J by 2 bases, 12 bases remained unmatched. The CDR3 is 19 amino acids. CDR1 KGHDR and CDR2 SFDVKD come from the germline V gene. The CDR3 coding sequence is TGTGCCACCAGTGATTCCAACTTCGTCAGCGGGAGGGTCACAGATACGCAGTATTTT. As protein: CATSDSNFVSGRVTDTQYF.

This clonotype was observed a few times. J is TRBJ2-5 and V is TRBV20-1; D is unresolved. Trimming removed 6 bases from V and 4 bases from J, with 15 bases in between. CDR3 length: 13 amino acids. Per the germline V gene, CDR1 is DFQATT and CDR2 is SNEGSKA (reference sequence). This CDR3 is CSAPNTGRETQYF. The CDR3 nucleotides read TGCAGTGCACCGAACACCGGGCGAGAGACCCAGTACTTC.

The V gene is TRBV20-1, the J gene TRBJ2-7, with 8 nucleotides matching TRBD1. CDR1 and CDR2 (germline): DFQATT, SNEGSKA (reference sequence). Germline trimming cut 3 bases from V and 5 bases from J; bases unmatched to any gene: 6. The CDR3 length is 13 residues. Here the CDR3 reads CSARTGVRNEQYF. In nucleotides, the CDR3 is TGCAGTGCTAGGACAGGGGTCAGGAACGAGCAGTACTTC.

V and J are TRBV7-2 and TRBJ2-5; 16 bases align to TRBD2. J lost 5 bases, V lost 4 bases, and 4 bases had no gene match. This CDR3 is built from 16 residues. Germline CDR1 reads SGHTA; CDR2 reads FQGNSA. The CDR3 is CASSSGLAGGRETQYF. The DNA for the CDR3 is TGTGCCAGCAGCTCGGGACTAGCGGGAGGGCGCGAGACCCAGTACTTC. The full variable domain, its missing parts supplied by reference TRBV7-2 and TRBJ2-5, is GAGVSQSPSNKVTEKGKDVELRCDPISGHTALYWYRQSLGQGLEFLIYFQGNSAPDKSGLPSDRFSAERTGGSVSTLTIQRTQQEDSAVYLCASSSGLAGGRETQYFGPGTRLLVL.

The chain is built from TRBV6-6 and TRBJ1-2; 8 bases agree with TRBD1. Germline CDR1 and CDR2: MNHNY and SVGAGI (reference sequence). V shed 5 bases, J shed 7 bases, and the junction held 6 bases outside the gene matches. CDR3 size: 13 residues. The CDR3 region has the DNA TGTGCCAGCAGTCCGACAGGGGAGCGTGGCTACACCTTC. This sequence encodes CASSPTGERGYTF.

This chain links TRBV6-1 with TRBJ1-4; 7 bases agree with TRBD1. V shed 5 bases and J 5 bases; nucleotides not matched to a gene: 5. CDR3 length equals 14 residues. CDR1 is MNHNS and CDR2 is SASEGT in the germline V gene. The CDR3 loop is CASSLGQRNEKLFF. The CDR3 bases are TGTGCCAGCAGTCTGGGACAGAGAAATGAAAAACTGTTTTTT.